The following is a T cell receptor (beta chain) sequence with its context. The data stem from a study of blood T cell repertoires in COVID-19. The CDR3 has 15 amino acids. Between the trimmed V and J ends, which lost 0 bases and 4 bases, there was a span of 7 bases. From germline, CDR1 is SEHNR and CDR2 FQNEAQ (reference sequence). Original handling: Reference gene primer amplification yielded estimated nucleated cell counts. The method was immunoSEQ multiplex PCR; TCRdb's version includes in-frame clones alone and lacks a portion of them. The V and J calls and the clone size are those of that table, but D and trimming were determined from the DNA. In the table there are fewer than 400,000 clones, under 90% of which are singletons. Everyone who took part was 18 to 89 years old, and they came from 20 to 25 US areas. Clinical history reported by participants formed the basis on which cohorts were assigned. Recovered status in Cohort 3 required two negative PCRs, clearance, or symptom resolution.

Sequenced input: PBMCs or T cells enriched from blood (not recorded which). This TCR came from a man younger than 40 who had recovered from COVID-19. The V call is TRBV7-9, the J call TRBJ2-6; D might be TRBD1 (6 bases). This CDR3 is CASSLAGAGANVLTF. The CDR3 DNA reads TGTGCCAGCAGCTTAGCGGGGGCCGGGGCCAACGTCCTGACTTTC.